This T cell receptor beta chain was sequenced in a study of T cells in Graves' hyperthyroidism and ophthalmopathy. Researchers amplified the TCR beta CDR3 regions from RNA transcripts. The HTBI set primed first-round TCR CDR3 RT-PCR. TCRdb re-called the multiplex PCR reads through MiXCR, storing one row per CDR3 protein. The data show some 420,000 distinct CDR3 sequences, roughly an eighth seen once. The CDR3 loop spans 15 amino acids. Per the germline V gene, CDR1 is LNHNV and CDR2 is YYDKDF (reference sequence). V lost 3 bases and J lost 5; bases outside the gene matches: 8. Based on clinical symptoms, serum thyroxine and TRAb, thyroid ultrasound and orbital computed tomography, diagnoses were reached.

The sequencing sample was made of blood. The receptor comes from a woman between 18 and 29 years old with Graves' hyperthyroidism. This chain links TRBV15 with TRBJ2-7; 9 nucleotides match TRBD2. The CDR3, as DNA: TGTGCCACCAGCAGCTCGATTAGCGGGAGCCACGAGCAGTACTTC. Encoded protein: CATSSSISGSHEQYF.